This T cell receptor beta chain was identified during a study of TET2 disruption in CD19-targeted CAR T cells (dated by TCRdb to 2016 to 2018). Context from the whole study: The number of samples was determined by the original clinical trial design and by which samples were available, and no additional inclusion criteria were applied. What the authors observed across the whole study: The conclusions drawn about the patient's CAR T cells were based on extensive analysis of just one subject.

Read against the paper, the sample's treatment or condition label means: autologous CTL019 cells: CD19 CAR with 4-1BB and CD3 zeta domains. The CD19 CAR incorporated TCR zeta and 4-1BB costimulatory signaling domains. Leukapheresis was used to collect the T cells for CTL019 manufacturing from peripheral blood. The DNeasy Blood and Tissue Kit was used to extract genomic DNA from pre-infusion T cells, peripheral blood, or sorted post-infusion T cells. Deep sequencing of the TCR beta chain was done using the immunoSEQ assay. The authors' pipeline ran thus. Only productive TCR beta rearrangements were used to compute clonotype frequencies. What TCRdb holds here is the immuneACCESS table cut down to in-frame rearrangements. Part of the clones is not present; checked against another copy, under half of the missing clones reflect an unresolved V gene, and the others are unexplained. V, J and clone size are taken as reported in that table, and D and trimming were inferred from the DNA itself. In this sample's table one finds more than 25,000 clones. The top ten hold more than 1.5% of the sample.

The CDR3, cysteine through phenylalanine, is 13 amino acids long. The DNA covers only part of the CDR3, 30 bases in frame from base 1. V is reduced by 0 bases and J by 5 bases, leaving a spacing of 10 bases between them. From a lookup of the germline V gene (reference sequence), CDR1 and CDR2 are GTSNPN and SVGIG. A word on this clone: Its binding antigen is unknown. The sequenced fragment ends 3 residues before the CDR3 boundary, so the rest is inferred from the germline J gene.

Recombination joined TRBV30 with TRBJ1-2, with a tentative D gene TRBD1 over 6 matching bases. Sequencing used CD8- CAR+ T cells sorted from cultured blood T cells, obtained for CD19 CAR T cell therapy. The cell subset or site label here, explained by the study, means: CD8-negative CAR-positive T cells from the infusion product. The receptor was derived from a man in his 70s with chronic lymphocytic leukemia. The CDR3 protein is CAWSVQQGYGYTF. Partial CDR3 DNA: TGTGCCTGGAGTGTACAACAGGGATATGGC. When the CDR3 is completed using the reference TRBV30 and TRBJ1-2 genes on either side, the full variable domain is SQTIHQWPATLVQPVGSPLSLECTVEGTSNPNLYWYRQAAGRGLQLLFYSVGIGQISSEVPQNLSASRPQDRQFILSSKKLLLSDSGFYLCAWSVQQGYGYTFGSGTRLTVV.